This is a list of T cell receptor beta chains from one sample in a study of blood T cells in healthy people across ages. TCRdb analysed the 5' RACE reads with MiXCR anew, one entry per CDR3 protein. In the table there are hundreds of thousands of distinct CDR3 sequences, about 30% of which are singletons. Sequenced: blood. These receptors came from a woman over 75 in good health. Both conserved end residues are part of each CDR3. D genes are given only for firm matches.

j_call d_call v_call cdr3_aa
TRBJ2-1 TRBD2 TRBV15 CATSRGLAGKWVEQFF
TRBJ1-3 NA TRBV6-6 CASGKSTGQTNTIYF
TRBJ2-4 NA TRBV4-2 CASSQEGGAGGRNIQYF
TRBJ2-5 NA TRBV28 CASSYSGPGLETQYF
TRBJ1-5 NA TRBV5-1 CASSLDWAVWPQHF
TRBJ2-1 TRBD2 TRBV20-1 CSARLDKAGFYNEQFF
TRBJ2-5 TRBD2 TRBV20-1 CSANYRGGIGETQYF
TRBJ2-3 NA TRBV5-1 CASSPRGQSFTDTQYF
TRBJ2-7 NA TRBV7-2 CASSSQTSLAYEQYF
TRBJ1-2 NA TRBV5-5 CASSLLSFGYGYTF
TRBJ2-6 NA TRBV21-1 CASSTSPGAETSGANVLTF
TRBJ1-3 NA TRBV4-3 CASSQDRIGGGNTIYF
TRBJ1-1 NA TRBV7-9 CASSLRERGPEAFF
TRBJ2-1 NA TRBV19 CASTYMARQFF
TRBJ2-5 NA TRBV10-3 CAISEMGIAHETQYF
TRBJ2-6 TRBD2 TRBV7-3 CASSFTSGGANVLTF
TRBJ2-3 NA TRBV7-2 CASSSWTLTDTQYF
TRBJ1-2 NA TRBV13 CASSLGEIAGYTF
TRBJ1-5 NA TRBV7-2 CASSLPGRNQPQHF
TRBJ2-7 NA TRBV30 CAWNQELEQYF
TRBJ2-5 NA TRBV3-1 CASSQDRGRDVSETQYF
TRBJ2-5 TRBD2 TRBV28 CASSLSSGGQETQYF
TRBJ1-2 TRBD1 TRBV30 CALGTGVFGYTF
TRBJ1-4 TRBD1 TRBV6-1 CASRQGTANEKLFF
TRBJ1-2 NA TRBV6-5 CASSSPRTGNYGYTF
TRBJ1-2 TRBD1 TRBV29-1 CSVGEQGAANYGYTF
TRBJ2-7 TRBD2 TRBV30 CAWTPSGPLYEQYF
TRBJ2-7 NA TRBV11-2 CASSFRDRSYEQYF
TRBJ1-1 NA TRBV9 CASSAATATEAFF
TRBJ2-7 NA TRBV5-1 CASSLQVPPYEQYF
TRBJ1-1 NA TRBV14 CASSHSGYGAEAFF
TRBJ2-5 NA TRBV2 CASSFRDVQETQYF
TRBJ2-4 NA TRBV20-1 CSAQRKENIQYF
TRBJ2-5 NA TRBV20-1 CSAREGGRAGETQYF
TRBJ1-1 NA TRBV5-1 CASLRGLNTEAFF
TRBJ2-5 TRBD2 TRBV20-1 CSAQSGLAGGSLQETQYF
TRBJ1-2 TRBD1 TRBV29-1 CSASDRGLHGYTF
TRBJ2-5 TRBD2 TRBV19 CASSITSGGAIEQYF
TRBJ2-3 TRBD2 TRBV29-1 CSAEDPAGAGDTQYF
TRBJ1-5 NA TRBV7-9 CASEAGENQPQHF
TRBJ2-7 TRBD1 TRBV10-3 CAISESKLGTGTYEQYF
TRBJ1-2 NA TRBV3-1 CASSPGQRDYGYTF
TRBJ2-7 NA TRBV5-1 CASSLRDTGYEQYF
TRBJ2-7 NA TRBV12-3/TRBV12-4 CASSTRTFSSYEQYF
TRBJ2-7 NA TRBV7-2 CASSLGPPWNEQYF
TRBJ1-4 TRBD1 TRBV20-1 CSARVNRGSEKLFF
TRBJ2-7 NA TRBV4-3 CASSQDKRAYEQYF
TRBJ2-2 TRBD1 TRBV7-9 CASSESGTAGGELFF
TRBJ1-1 NA TRBV5-6 CASSLGNRDRNPFF
TRBJ1-1 TRBD1 TRBV6-6 CASSSGTALAEAFF
TRBJ2-7 TRBD1 TRBV7-2 CASSARQGLSSTYF
TRBJ1-1 NA TRBV20-1 CSAVGQRTYTEAFF
TRBJ1-1 NA TRBV7-8 CASSLGRGYGTEAFF
TRBJ1-2 NA TRBV20-1 CSARSRGDFYGYTF
TRBJ1-1 NA TRBV7-2 CASSPDRPGAFF
TRBJ2-2 NA TRBV10-3 CAISDGGSQGTGELFF
TRBJ1-2 NA TRBV6-1 CASSPVGDGYGYTF
TRBJ2-5 NA TRBV9 CASSALSDPGETQYF